Listed here is a single T cell receptor (beta chain). As yet, its antigen is unknown. This record belongs to a study of T cell responses to AZD1222 COVID-19 vaccine. About the research overall: Both about-4-week and about-12-week second-dose recipients were combined. General study results and limits: Clonal diversity may have been underestimated in mostly white British donors.

Using immunoSEQ multiplex PCR, the repertoire was profiled, and TCRdb retains in-frame clones only, with some absent. This sample has roughly 90,000 clones, with approximately 83% found just once. This CDR3 has 15 amino acids. V lost 1 base and J lost 3, with 13 bases in between. The TCR comes from an adult in good health. The J gene is TRBJ2-7, the V gene TRBV23-1; D perhaps matches TRBD1 (6 bases). TRBV23-1 is sorted into the ORF group, with uncertain function. This sample comprised peripheral blood, obtained on day 0 of AZD1222 vaccination. CDR3 nucleotide sequence: TGCGCCAGCAGTCAATTCACAGGGCTATTCTACGAGCAGTACTTC. As protein: CASSQFTGLFYEQYF.